This T cell receptor beta chain was sequenced for a study of post-analysis software for immune sequencing data. Background on the study: Clinical courses comprised relapsing-remitting, secondary progressive and progressive-relapsing multiple sclerosis.

This clonotype was recorded a few times. Its specificity is unknown. Notes on the study in general: There were roughly five TRBV segments more frequent in patients than controls, and TRBV5-6, TRBV5-1 and TRBV20-1 were among them. By F measure, strong co-clustering occurred among samples prepared in the same batch. Compared against controls, patients with multiple sclerosis displayed significantly lower normalized Chao1 diversity.

Looked up from germline, CDR1 is SGHRS and CDR2 is YFSETQ. V was shortened by 3 bases and J by 4 bases, with 10 bases between the two germline ends. The length of the CDR3 is 14 residues. Prepared libraries of TCR beta cDNA carried unique molecular identifiers. The T cell input of roughly 0.95 to 11 million gave 400,000 to 500,000 cDNA molecules. TCRdb reprocessed the PCR reads with MiXCR, giving one entry per CDR3 protein. Of 400,000 to 500,000 distinct CDR3 sequences in the sample, over 30% are singletons; the top ten hold approximately 7.7%. The chain uses TRBV5-1 and TRBJ2-2; perhaps D is TRBD1 or TRBD2 (5 bases each). The receptor comes from a girl aged 2-10 years with multiple sclerosis. The specimen was blood. The CDR3 region is CASSWGSSTGELFF. The CDR3 bases are TGCGCCAGCAGCTGGGGGTCTTCCACCGGGGAGCTGTTTTTT.